One and the same sample provided the 9 T cell receptor beta chains below, sequenced in a study of blood T cells in healthy people across ages. The use of a sample-barcoded 5' primer and a J-beta primer mix characterized a second PCR of roughly 6 to 12 cycles. TCRdb re-called the 5' RACE reads through MiXCR, storing one row per CDR3 protein. The sample contains approximately 730,000 distinct CDR3 sequences, roughly 47% of which appear only once. The sequenced sample consisted of blood. Source of these receptors: a woman aged 55-70 years in good health.

A remark on this clonotype: The junction does not match germline at one end; this may be a read error. The V and J genes are TRBV28 and TRBJ2-1, with 9 bases aligning to TRBD2. CDR1 is MDHEN and CDR2 is SYDVKM in the germline V gene. This CDR3 is 13 amino acids long. The CDR3 reads CASKAGGYNEQLF. The CDR3 coding sequence is TGTGCCAGCAAAGCGGGGGGTTACAATGAGCAGCTCTTC.

The chain is built from TRBV20-1 and TRBJ2-3; 9 bases are a match to TRBD2. Losses at the gene ends were 0 bases for V and 2 bases for J; bases not matched to a gene: 6. CDR3 size: 16 residues. Germline V gene sequence: CDR1 DFQATT, CDR2 SNEGSKA (reference sequence). The CDR3 here is CSARDMVAGDTDTQYF. The CDR3 nucleotides read TGCAGTGCTAGAGATATGGTAGCGGGAGACACAGATACGCAGTATTTT.

The J gene is TRBJ2-5, the V gene TRBV15; D gene ambiguous. This CDR3 contains 13 residues. The V and J ends lost 8 bases and 11 bases respectively, with 21 bases between them. Germline lookup yields CDR1 LNHNV and CDR2 YYDKDF (reference sequence). This CDR3 is CATSTSGTLGQYF. For the CDR3, the DNA is TGTGCCACCTCAACGTCAGGTACCCTAGGGCAGTACTTC.

This chain joins TRBV12-3 or TRBV12-4 and TRBJ2-5; 8 positions match TRBD1. This CDR3 contains 14 residues. J was trimmed by 12 bases and V by 6 bases; bases with no gene match: 15. CDR3 amino acids: CASRPNRQGSWEYF. The CDR3 DNA reads as TGTGCCAGCAGACCGAACCGACAGGGGAGTTGGGAGTACTTC.

In its sample, this clonotype was seen a few times. Written as DNA, the CDR3 is TGTGCCAGCAGCTTACGGGGGGACAGGGTCCACGAGCAGTACTTC. Residues: CASSLRGDRVHEQYF. The genes are TRBV7-8 and TRBJ2-7; TRBD1 matches 9 bases. Germline-derived CDR1 and CDR2 are SGHVS and FQNEAQ. With V trimmed by 2 bases and J by 5 bases, 7 bases remained unmatched. The CDR3 length is 15 residues.

This chain links TRBV7-2 with TRBJ1-1; D uncertain. V shed 7 bases and J shed 1 base, with 10 bases lying between them. Germline values: CDR1 SGHTA, CDR2 FQGNSA. The CDR3 sequence is 13 residues long. CDR3 protein: CASTSRRNTEAFF. The CDR3 DNA is TGTGCCAGCACCTCGAGAAGGAACACTGAAGCTTTCTTT.

This chain links TRBV27 with TRBJ2-7; TRBD1 aligns across 9 bases. Germline V gene data show CDR1 as MNHEY and CDR2 as SMNVEV (reference sequence). This CDR3 comprises 15 residues. V shed 7 bases, J shed 4 bases, and the junction held 11 bases outside the gene matches. The CDR3 bases are TGTGCCAGCACCCCGGAGGGACAGGGCGATTACGAGCAGTACTTC. It specifies CASTPEGQGDYEQYF.

This chain uses TRBV7-2 with TRBJ2-5, with D hard to call. V lost 1 base, J lost 0 bases, and 9 bases lay in between. The germline V gene encodes CDR1 SGHTA and CDR2 FQGNSA. The CDR3 has 15 residues. CDR3 loop: CASSLVAGYQETQYF. The CDR3 nucleotides are TGTGCCAGCAGCTTAGTGGCCGGGTACCAAGAGACCCAGTACTTC.

The chain has TRBV7-9 and TRBJ1-1, with a weak D call TRBD1 (5 bases). Germline V lookup: CDR1 SEHNR, CDR2 FQNEAQ (reference sequence). Trimming left V 6 bases short and J 6 bases short, with 17 bases between. The CDR3 sequence is 14 residues long. In nucleotides, the CDR3 is TGTGCCAGCAGGTCCGAAGGGACGCAAGCTGAAGCTTTCTTT. Its protein product is CASRSEGTQAEAFF.